This T cell receptor (beta chain) was profiled in a study of CD8+ T cells in alopecia areata. The germline V and J ends were trimmed by 6 bases and 2 bases, with 14 bases remaining between them. There are 14 residues in the CDR3. Germline lookup yields CDR1 MDHEN and CDR2 SYDVKM. Treatment noted: oral pan-JAK inhibitor, 5-10 mg twice daily. It was from alopecia areata patients that lesional scalp punch biopsies and peripheral blood were collected. The study, taken as a whole, reports: In scalp, tofacitinib significantly decreased clonality and expanded CD8+ clones among the top 100.

This clone was found a few times. As yet, its antigen is unknown. The authors extracted RNA and reverse transcribed it into cDNA as the sequencing template. Profiled with immunoSEQ multiplex PCR; TCRdb holds only in-frame clones, not every one. Here the sample spans roughly 120,000 clones, roughly 50% being singletons. The sequencing here drew on CD8+ T cells sorted from blood, taken at week 4, from a patient treated with tofacitinib. This TCR derives from a human donor with alopecia areata. The chain combines TRBV28 with TRBJ2-7; D possibly corresponds to TRBD1 (5 bases). DNA for the CDR3: TGTGCCAGCAGAGTCTCGTTGGGGCCCTACGAGCAGTACTTC. Translated, it gives CASRVSLGPYEQYF.